Shown below are 5 T cell receptor beta chains from a single sample sequenced in a study of T cell responses to AZD1222 COVID-19 vaccine. Assay: immunoSEQ multiplex PCR; the TCRdb copy retains only in-frame clones and omits some. The table lists 150,000 to 160,000 clones, roughly nine tenths of them singletons. The sample was peripheral blood, taken on day 0 of AZD1222 vaccination. These receptors came from an adult in good health.

This clone was detected once. The rearrangement joins TRBV5-4 to TRBJ2-2; perhaps TRBD2 as D (5 bases). Germline V gene data show CDR1 as SGHNT and CDR2 as YYREEE (reference sequence). The V gene lost 4 bases and the J gene lost 0 bases, with 10 bases spanning the gap. The CDR3 extends over 15 amino acids. CDR3 amino acids: CASSRPTTNTGELFF. CDR3 coding DNA: TGTGCCAGCAGCCGCCCGACTACGAACACCGGGGAGCTGTTTTTT.

The V call is TRBV11-1, the J call TRBJ2-7; D is possibly TRBD1 (6 bases). Trimming pared 5 bases from V and 0 bases from J, leaving 8 bases between. The germline V gene encodes CDR1 SGHAT and CDR2 FQDESV (reference sequence). The CDR3 covers 13 residues. The chain's CDR3 is CASSRTVSYEQYF. CDR3 DNA sequence: TGTGCCAGCAGCAGGACAGTCTCCTACGAGCAGTACTTC.

V is TRBV20-1 and J is TRBJ1-2; TRBD1 is a possible D gene (6 bases). V dropped 3 bases and J dropped 2 bases, with 10 bases sitting between them. Germline V gives CDR1 DFQATT, CDR2 SNEGSKA (reference sequence). The CDR3 loop spans 13 amino acids. The CDR3 region has the DNA TGCAGTGCTAGTGAGGGGGTCAACTATGGCTACACCTTC. Translation: CSASEGVNYGYTF.

V usage is TRBV3-1 (or the pseudogene TRBV3-2) and J usage is TRBJ2-4; weak D call: TRBD2 (5 bases). The CDR3 is made up of 16 amino acids. CDR1 and CDR2 from the germline V gene are LGHDT and YNNKEL (reference sequence). V lost 1 base, J lost 0 bases, and 10 bases lay in between. The CDR3 sequence: CASSQVPDLAKNIQYF. CDR3 nucleotides: TGTGCCAGCAGCCAAGTCCCGGACTTAGCCAAAAACATTCAGTACTTC.

The rearrangement links TRBV28 to TRBJ1-4, with 8 bases matching TRBD1. V gave up 7 bases and J gave up 8 bases; unmatched junction bases: 9. From germline, CDR1 is MDHEN and CDR2 SYDVKM. This CDR3 is 14 amino acids long. In nucleotides, the CDR3 is TGTGCCAGCAAATTGACAGGGGAGGGGGAAAAACTGTTTTTT. The encoded protein is CASKLTGEGEKLFF.